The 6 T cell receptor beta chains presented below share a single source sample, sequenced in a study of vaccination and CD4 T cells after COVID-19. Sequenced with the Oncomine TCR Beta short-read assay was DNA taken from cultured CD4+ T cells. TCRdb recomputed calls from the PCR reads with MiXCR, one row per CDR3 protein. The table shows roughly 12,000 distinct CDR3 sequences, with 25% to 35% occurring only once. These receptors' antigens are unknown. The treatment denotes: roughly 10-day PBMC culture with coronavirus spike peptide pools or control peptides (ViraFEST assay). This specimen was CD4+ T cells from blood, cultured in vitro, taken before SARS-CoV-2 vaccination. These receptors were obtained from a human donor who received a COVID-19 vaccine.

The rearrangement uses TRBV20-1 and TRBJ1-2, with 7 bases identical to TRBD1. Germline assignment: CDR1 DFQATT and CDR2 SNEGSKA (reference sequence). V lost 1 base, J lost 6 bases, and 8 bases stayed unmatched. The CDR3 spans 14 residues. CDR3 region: CSARVFDRVNGYTF. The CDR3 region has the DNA TGCAGTGCTAGAGTCTTCGACAGGGTCAATGGCTACACCTTC.

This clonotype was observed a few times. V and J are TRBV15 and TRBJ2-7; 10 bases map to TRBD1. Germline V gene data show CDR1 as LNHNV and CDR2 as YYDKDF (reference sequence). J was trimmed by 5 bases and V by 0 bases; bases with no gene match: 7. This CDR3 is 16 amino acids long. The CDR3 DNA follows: TGTGCCACCAGCAGAGACCCGGGACAGGGGCTCGACGAGCAGTACTTC. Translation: CATSRDPGQGLDEQYF.

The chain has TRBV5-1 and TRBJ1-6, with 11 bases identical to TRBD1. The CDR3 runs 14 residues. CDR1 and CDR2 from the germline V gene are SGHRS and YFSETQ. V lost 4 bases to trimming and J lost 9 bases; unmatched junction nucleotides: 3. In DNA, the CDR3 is TGCGCCAGCAGCGTGGGACAGGGGGGTTCACCCCTCCACTTT. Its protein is CASSVGQGGSPLHF.

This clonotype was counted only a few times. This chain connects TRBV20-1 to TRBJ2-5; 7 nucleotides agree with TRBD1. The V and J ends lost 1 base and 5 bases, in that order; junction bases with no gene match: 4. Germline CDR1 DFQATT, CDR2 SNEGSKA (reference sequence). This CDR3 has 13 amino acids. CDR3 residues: CSARVTGHETQYF. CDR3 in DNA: TGCAGTGCTAGAGTGACAGGGCACGAGACCCAGTACTTC.

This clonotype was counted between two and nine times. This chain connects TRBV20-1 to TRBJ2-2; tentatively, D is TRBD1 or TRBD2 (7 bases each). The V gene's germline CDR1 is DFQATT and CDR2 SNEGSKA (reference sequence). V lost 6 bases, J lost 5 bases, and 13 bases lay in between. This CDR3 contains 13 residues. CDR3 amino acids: CSADREGTGELFF. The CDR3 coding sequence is TGCAGTGCCGACAGGGAGGGGACCGGGGAGCTGTTTTTT.

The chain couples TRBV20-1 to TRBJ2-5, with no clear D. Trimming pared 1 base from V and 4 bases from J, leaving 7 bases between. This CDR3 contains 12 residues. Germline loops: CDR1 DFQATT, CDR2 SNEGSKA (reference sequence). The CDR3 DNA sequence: TGCAGTGCTAGAGGACTGCGAGAGACCCAGTACTTC. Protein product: CSARGLRETQYF.